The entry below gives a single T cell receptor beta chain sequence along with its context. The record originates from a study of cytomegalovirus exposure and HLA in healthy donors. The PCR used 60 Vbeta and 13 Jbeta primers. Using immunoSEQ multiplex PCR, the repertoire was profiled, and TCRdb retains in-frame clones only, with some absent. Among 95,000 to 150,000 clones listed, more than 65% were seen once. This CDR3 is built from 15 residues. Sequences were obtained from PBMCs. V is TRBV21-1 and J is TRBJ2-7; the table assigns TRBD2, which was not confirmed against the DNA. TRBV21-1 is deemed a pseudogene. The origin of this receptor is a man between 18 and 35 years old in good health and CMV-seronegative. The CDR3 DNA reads TGTGCCAGCAGCCGCCAACCGGGACTGCTTTACGAGCAGTACTTC. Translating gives CASSRQPGLLYEQYF.